Presented here are 18 T cell receptor beta chains from one specimen sequenced in a study of OX40 agonist ivuxolimab in advanced cancers. The assay was immunoSEQ multiplex PCR, and TCRdb's table has in-frame clones only and misses some. This table holds roughly 18,000 clones, roughly 71% found once. The material was CD4+ or CD8+ T cells sorted from blood, obtained in a trial of the OX40 agonist ivuxolimab. The receptors originated from an adult with an advanced solid tumor such as melanoma, head and neck, liver or kidney cancer.

The rearrangement uses TRBV6-5 and TRBJ2-6; possible D gene TRBD2, 6 bases. The CDR3 spans 15 residues. CDR1 MNHEY and CDR2 SVGAGI come from the germline V gene. Trimming pared 2 bases from V and 2 bases from J, leaving 7 bases between. DNA for the CDR3: TGTGCCAGCAGTTACAGGGAGGCTGGGGCCAACGTCCTGACTTTC. Translated, it gives CASSYREAGANVLTF.

The chain is built from TRBV7-2 and TRBJ1-5, with D uncertain. Germline CDR1 and CDR2: SGHTA and FQGNSA. The V and J ends lost 6 bases and 4 bases respectively, with 13 bases between them. The CDR3 covers 14 residues. CDR3 coding DNA: TGTGCCAGCAGTTGGGGTGTGGGGAATCAGCCCCAGCATTTT. It codes for CASSWGVGNQPQHF.

This clone was picked up one time. The rearrangement links TRBV5-1 to TRBJ2-7; TRBD2 aligns across 7 bases. After removal of 3 bases from V and 0 bases from J, the junction contained 3 bases not matched to a gene. The CDR3 loop spans 14 amino acids. The germline V gene has CDR1 SGHRS and CDR2 YFSETQ. CDR3 residues: CASSSTSSSYEQYF. DNA for the CDR3: TGCGCCAGCAGCTCGACTAGCAGCTCCTACGAGCAGTACTTC.

The gene calls are TRBV28 and TRBJ2-1; D not resolved. Trimming took 4 bases from V and 3 from J, leaving 7 bases between them. The CDR3 runs to 13 residues. The germline CDR1 and CDR2 sequences are MDHEN and SYDVKM. For the CDR3, the DNA is TGTGCCAGCAGTTACAGCAGCTACAATGAGCAGTTCTTC. Encoded protein: CASSYSSYNEQFF. Drawing the rest from reference TRBV28 and TRBJ2-1, the complete variable domain is DVKVTQSSRYLVKRTGEKVFLECVQDMDHENMFWYRQDPGLGLRLIYFSYDVKMKEKGDIPEGYSVSREKKERFSLILESASTNQTSMYLCASSYSSYNEQFFGPGTRLTVL.

This clone has more than one count but fewer than ten. The V gene is TRBV6-4, the J gene TRBJ1-2; TRBD1 aligns across 8 bases. The CDR3 is made up of 13 amino acids. Germline V gene sequence: CDR1 MRHNA, CDR2 SNTAGT. V lost 0 bases and J lost 9; bases outside the gene matches: 3. CDR3 in DNA: TGTGCCAGCAGTGACTCGACAGGGGTCCGCTACACCTTC. Its protein product is CASSDSTGVRYTF.

This clone was seen once. The gene calls are TRBV19 and TRBJ1-1; D gene unclear. The CDR3 spans 14 residues. CDR1 is LNHDA, CDR2 SQIVND, per germline (reference sequence). Trimming cost V 3 bases and J 3 bases, with 11 bases left between them. CDR3 sequence: CASSIEGLYTEAFF. CDR3 bases: TGTGCCAGTAGTATCGAAGGGCTCTACACTGAAGCTTTCTTT.

J is TRBJ1-2 and V is TRBV10-2; TRBD1 matches 9 bases. The germline CDR1 and CDR2 sequences are WSHSY and SAAADI. The CDR3 runs to 15 residues. With 6 bases clipped from V and 6 bases from J, the junction kept 11 bases outside the gene matches. The CDR3 loop is CASSEGGQGLHGYTF. As DNA, the CDR3 is TGCGCCAGCAGCGAGGGGGGACAGGGCTTACATGGCTACACCTTC.

This clone was picked up one time. The CDR3 nucleotides read TGTGCCAGCAGCCCAGCAGGTGGTGAGCAGTTCTTC. It yields the protein CASSPAGGEQFF. The genes are TRBV11-3 and TRBJ2-1, with no clear D. Trimming took 5 bases from V and 9 from J, leaving 11 bases between them. The V gene's germline CDR1 is SGHNT and CDR2 YENEEA. There are 12 residues in the CDR3.

The CDR3: CASSSYPAMGSGNTIYF. The CDR3, as DNA: TGTGCCAGCAGCTCCTATCCCGCTATGGGCTCTGGAAACACCATATATTTT. V gene TRBV13 combines with J gene TRBJ1-3; D remains ambiguous. This CDR3 is 17 amino acids long. Germline lookup yields CDR1 PRHDT and CDR2 FYEKMQ (reference sequence). The ends were cut back, 4 bases at V and 0 bases at J, with 16 bases in the middle.

V gene TRBV5-6 combines with J gene TRBJ2-2; 7 bases align to TRBD1. The CDR3 has 16 residues. Germline V gene lookup returns CDR1 SGHDT and CDR2 YYEEEE. V was pared by 3 bases and J by 6 bases, with 11 bases of the junction left unmatched. The CDR3 region has the DNA TGTGCCAGCAGCTCAGCAGGGGGATTTATCGCCGGGGAGCTGTTTTTT. Residues: CASSSAGGFIAGELFF. Drawing the rest from reference TRBV5-6 and TRBJ2-2, the complete variable domain is DAGVTQSPTHLIKTRGQQVTLRCSPKSGHDTVSWYQQALGQGPQFIFQYYEEEERQRGNFPDRFSGHQFPNYSSELNVNALLLGDSALYLCASSSAGGFIAGELFFGEGSRLTVL.

This chain joins TRBV29-1 and TRBJ2-1, with D possibly matching TRBD1 (5 bases). The germline V and J ends were trimmed by 3 bases and 2 bases, with 8 bases remaining between them. The germline CDR1 and CDR2 sequences are SQVTM and ANQGSEA. This CDR3 has 13 residues. The CDR3 sequence: CSVDPQAYNEQFF. DNA of the CDR3: TGCAGCGTTGACCCACAGGCCTACAATGAGCAGTTCTTC.

This sequence joins TRBV15 and TRBJ1-1; a weak D match, TRBD1 (5 bases). The CDR3 loop spans 14 amino acids. The germline V and J ends were trimmed by 4 bases and 0 bases, with 9 bases remaining between them. Germline V gene lookup returns CDR1 LNHNV and CDR2 YYDKDF (reference sequence). The CDR3 is CATSTGRMNTEAFF. The CDR3 DNA follows: TGTGCCACCAGCACAGGGCGCATGAACACTGAAGCTTTCTTT.

In its sample, this clone is medium-sized. CDR3 sequence (DNA): TGCGCCAGCAGCCAAGCGGGGACAAGCACAGATACGCAGTATTTT. Translating gives CASSQAGTSTDTQYF. The chain links TRBV4-1 to TRBJ2-3, with a weak D call TRBD1 (6 bases). CDR1 MGHRA and CDR2 YSYEKL come from the germline V gene. With 1 base removed from V and 0 bases from J, the gap between germline ends came to 8 bases. The length of the CDR3 is 15 residues.

The V gene is TRBV5-1, the J gene TRBJ1-2; the match to TRBD1 covers 7 bases. The CDR3 runs 13 residues. Germline-derived CDR1 and CDR2 are SGHRS and YFSETQ. The junction had 3 bases not matched to a gene; V was cut back by 4 bases and J by 3 bases. In DNA, the CDR3 is TGCGCCAGCAGCCCCAGGGGGGACTATGGCTACACCTTC. Translated: CASSPRGDYGYTF.

The chain couples TRBV11-1 to TRBJ2-7, with D unresolved. The V end lost 1 base, the J end lost 6 bases, and 7 bases lay between the germline ends. The CDR3 has 12 amino acids. Germline V gene lookup returns CDR1 SGHAT and CDR2 FQDESV (reference sequence). The CDR3 region has the DNA TGTGCCAGCAGCTTAGACCCCAGCGAGCAGTACTTC. Protein product: CASSLDPSEQYF.

V is TRBV12-5 and J is TRBJ2-5; 7 bases agree with TRBD1. CDR3 length: 13 residues. Germline-derived CDR1 and CDR2 are LGHNT and FRNRAP. Trimming took 4 bases from V and 3 from J; bases not matched to a gene: 2. The CDR3 loop is CASGSTGEETQYF. CDR3 nucleotides: TGTGCTAGTGGTTCCACAGGGGAAGAGACCCAGTACTTC.

Here the CDR3 DNA reads TGCGCCAGCAGCTTGTCGGGGAGTGCAGCTAATGAAAAACTGTTTTTT. Protein product: CASSLSGSAANEKLFF. The chain has TRBV5-1 and TRBJ1-4; D gene uncertain. Germline CDR1 is SGHRS and CDR2 is YFSETQ. The germline V and J ends were trimmed by 1 base and 3 bases, with 13 bases remaining between them. The CDR3 is 16 amino acids.

In its sample, this clone ranks as medium-sized. The J gene is TRBJ1-1, the V gene TRBV12-1. TRBV12-1 is a pseudogene. This CDR3 contains 15 residues. The CDR3 loop reads CASSTVTVEGTEAFF. The CDR3 DNA sequence: TGTGCCAGCAGCACGGTAACGGTCGAAGGGACTGAAGCTTTCTTT.